Reported below is one T cell receptor (beta chain). Its binding antigen is unknown. No base quality values were provided; no much bigger clone lies one nucleotide off. This sample is part of a study of shared T cell receptors in the human thymus (dated by TCRdb to the early 2020s). For context, the study as a whole: The study investigated the way shared, self-reactive T-cell receptor alpha chains are produced in the human thymus.

V was cut back by 3 bases and J by 2 bases, leaving a gap of 16 bases between them. The CDR1 and CDR2 encoded by the germline V gene are MDHEN and SYDVKM. The CDR3 goes from the cysteine to the phenylalanine over 16 residues. The read is trimmed to its CDR3 DNA, 48 bases read in frame from base 1. The library came from the immunoSEQ multiplex PCR assay. Imported from immuneACCESS, the table was reduced by TCRdb to in-frame sequences with V and J called. These copies leave out some clones; in studies compared against another copy, an unresolved V gene accounts for under half, and the cause of the remainder is not known. This sample gives under 450,000 clones in total; around 93% of them show up just once. Approximately 0.02% of the sample is taken by the ten largest.

This chain joins TRBV28 to TRBJ1-2, and TRBD1 may be the D gene, going by 6 matching bases. This TCR derives from a human donor. Sequences were obtained from thymocytes. Here the CDR3 is given as CASSFIGEGGNYGYTF. The DNA reads as follows: TGTGCCAGCAGTTTCATCGGCGAGGGGGGGAACTATGGCTACACCTTC.